Listed here are 20 T cell receptor beta chains from one sample, sequenced in a study of T-cell memory formation after mild COVID-19. TCRdb re-derived calls from the 5' RACE reads in MiXCR, one entry per CDR3 protein. The sample carries roughly 100,000 distinct CDR3 sequences, 9.5% to 15% recorded once. Sequenced: PBMCs or a T cell subset sorted from them (not recorded which). The receptor source for this set is an adult woman who had mild COVID-19 (a few samples of this study predate the infection). Cell type and time point are not known.

The chain recombines TRBV7-6 with TRBJ1-2, with D perhaps matching TRBD1 (5 bases). CDR1 SGHVS and CDR2 FNYEAQ come from the germline V gene. V was pared by 5 bases and J by 0 bases, with 22 bases between. The CDR3 runs 18 residues. CDR3 nucleotides: TGTGCCAGCAGCAACTGGGACCCAGTGAACCGAGCTAACTATGGCTACACCTTC. Translation: CASSNWDPVNRANYGYTF.

This sequence joins TRBV5-6 and TRBJ1-2; 7 bases are a match to TRBD1. CDR3 size: 15 residues. V lost 3 bases to trimming and J lost 2 bases; unmatched junction nucleotides: 7. Germline CDR1 reads SGHDT; CDR2 reads YYEEEE. The CDR3 sequence: CASSWGTEGNYGYTF. The CDR3 region has the DNA TGTGCCAGCAGCTGGGGGACAGAGGGGAACTATGGCTACACCTTC.

The J gene is TRBJ1-2, the V gene TRBV4-2; tentatively, D is TRBD1 (6 bases). Germline lookup yields CDR1 LGHNA and CDR2 YNFKEQ. This CDR3 has 14 amino acids. V was clipped by 7 bases and J by 4 bases, with 16 bases between them. CDR3 coding DNA: TGTGCCAGCAACCCAGGGGCTCTACTCTATGGCTACACCTTC. This codes for CASNPGALLYGYTF.

This clonotype was counted between two and nine times. V gene TRBV29-1 combines with J gene TRBJ2-5; possible D gene TRBD2, 6 bases. Germline lookup yields CDR1 SQVTM and CDR2 ANQGSEA. This CDR3 has 14 amino acids. V lost 2 bases, J lost 5 bases, and 15 bases lay in between. CDR3 in amino acids: CSVESEGLVETQYF. CDR3 coding DNA: TGCAGCGTTGAATCGGAGGGGCTGGTCGAGACCCAGTACTTC.

This chain joins TRBV5-1 and TRBJ1-4; weak D call: TRBD1 (6 bases). Germline V gives CDR1 SGHRS, CDR2 YFSETQ. This CDR3 has 13 residues. The V and J ends lost 3 bases and 6 bases respectively, with 9 bases between them. The CDR3 here is CASSWTVYEKLFF. The CDR3 bases are TGCGCCAGCAGCTGGACAGTCTATGAAAAACTGTTTTTT.

This clonotype was detected only a few times. V is TRBV5-1 and J is TRBJ2-7; 7 bases align to TRBD1. Per germline, CDR1 SGHRS and CDR2 YFSETQ. The CDR3 extends over 13 amino acids. The trim removed 1 base at V and 6 bases at J, leaving 4 bases unmatched. The CDR3 nucleotides read TGCGCCAGCAGCTTGATGGACAGGACCGAGCAGTACTTC. Encoded protein: CASSLMDRTEQYF.

This clonotype was picked up many times. V usage is TRBV7-8 and J usage is TRBJ2-3, with D tentatively TRBD1 (6 bases). V was shortened by 5 bases and J by 2 bases, with 17 bases between the two germline ends. This CDR3 contains 16 residues. The germline gives CDR1 SGHVS, CDR2 FQNEAQ. This chain's CDR3 is CASSRTGAGATDTQYF. The CDR3 nucleotides read TGTGCCAGCAGCAGGACTGGCGCAGGGGCCACAGATACGCAGTATTTT. Variable domain in full (rest from reference TRBV7-8 and TRBJ2-3): GAGVSQSPRYKVAKRGQDVALRCDPISGHVSLFWYQQALGQGPEFLTYFQNEAQLDKSGLPSDRFFAERPEGSVSTLKIQRTQQEDSAVYLCASSRTGAGATDTQYFGPGTRLTVL.

The sample holds many counts of this clonotype. The genes are TRBV5-1 and TRBJ1-2; D is possibly TRBD1 (6 bases). V lost 2 bases, J lost 6 bases, and 14 bases lay in between. CDR3 length: 14 residues. CDR1 SGHRS and CDR2 YFSETQ come from the germline V gene. The CDR3 bases are TGCGCCAGCAGCTTACTACAGGGTGGTGATGGCTACACCTTC. Protein product: CASSLLQGGDGYTF. The variable domain in full, completed from reference TRBV5-1 and TRBJ1-2, reads KAGVTQTPRYLIKTRGQQVTLSCSPISGHRSVSWYQQTPGQGLQFLFEYFSETQRNKGNFPGRFSGRQFSNSRSEMNVSTLELGDSALYLCASSLLQGGDGYTFGSGTRLTVV.

This clonotype came up a few times. The rearrangement joins TRBV20-1 to TRBJ2-7, with 9 bases identical to TRBD2. The junction had 2 bases not matched to a gene; V was cut back by 1 base and J by 7 bases. The CDR3 sequence is 12 residues long. Germline assignment: CDR1 DFQATT and CDR2 SNEGSKA (reference sequence). The CDR3 DNA reads as TGCAGTGCTAGAGGGCTAGCGGGAGAGCAGTACTTC. Its translation is CSARGLAGEQYF.

This rearrangement joins TRBV30 to TRBJ2-7; the D is unclear. In germline, CDR1 is GTSNPN, CDR2 SVGIG (reference sequence). V shed 1 base and J shed 2 bases, with 12 bases lying between them. The CDR3 is made up of 14 amino acids. DNA for the CDR3: TGTGCCTGGAGTGGGATTGCCAGTACCTACGAGCAGTACTTC. The encoded protein is CAWSGIASTYEQYF.

The CDR3 nucleotides are TGTGCCAGCAGTTTCGGGGGAGAGACCCAGTACTTC. It encodes CASSFGGETQYF. The rearrangement uses TRBV12-3 or TRBV12-4 and TRBJ2-5, with D maybe TRBD2 (6 bases). V was pared by 3 bases and J by 4 bases, with 6 bases between. CDR3 size: 12 residues.

This clonotype was recorded at least ten times. The V gene is TRBV6-5, the J gene TRBJ2-3; D is uncertain. The CDR3 is 13 amino acids. Germline V gene sequence: CDR1 MNHEY, CDR2 SVGAGI. The ends were cut back, 1 base at V and 2 bases at J, with 4 bases in the middle. CDR3 region: CASSYFATDTQYF. For the CDR3, the DNA is TGTGCCAGCAGTTACTTCGCCACAGATACGCAGTATTTT.

Only a few counts were recorded for this clonotype. The rearrangement uses TRBV21-1 and TRBJ2-1; the D call in the table, TRBD2, was not verified against the DNA. TRBV21-1 is described as a pseudogene. The CDR3 consists of 16 residues. The CDR3 is CASSERGPSSYNEQFF. DNA of the CDR3: TGTGCCAGCAGCGAGCGCGGCCCGAGCTCCTACAATGAGCAGTTCTTC.

This sequence joins TRBV29-1 and TRBJ2-7; 11 nucleotides align to TRBD2. Germline CDR1 SQVTM, CDR2 ANQGSEA. CDR3 length: 13 amino acids. V gave up 7 bases and J gave up 3 bases; unmatched junction bases: 5. CDR3 amino acids: CSGRLAGSYEQYF. The CDR3 DNA follows: TGCAGCGGACGACTAGCGGGGAGCTACGAGCAGTACTTC.

This clonotype was detected only a few times. This chain joins TRBV9 and TRBJ2-1, with TRBD2 matching over 14 bases. CDR3 length: 17 amino acids. Germline CDR1 is SGDLS and CDR2 is YYNGEE. V lost 3 bases to trimming and J lost 7 bases; unmatched junction nucleotides: 9. The CDR3 loop is CASSAAGTSGRMNEQFF. The CDR3 nucleotides are TGTGCCAGCAGCGCCGCCGGGACTAGCGGGAGAATGAATGAGCAGTTCTTC.

This clonotype was detected a few times. J is TRBJ1-1 and V is TRBV7-9; D is perhaps TRBD1 (5 bases). The CDR3 is made up of 16 amino acids. The V gene lost 1 base and the J gene lost 5 bases, with 17 bases spanning the gap. The germline gives CDR1 SEHNR, CDR2 FQNEAQ (reference sequence). As DNA, the CDR3 is TGTGCCAGCAGCTTAGGTGGCCCCGGGGCGCGGACTGAAGCTTTCTTT. It is translated as CASSLGGPGARTEAFF. Using reference TRBV7-9 and TRBJ1-1 for the parts outside the CDR3, the full variable domain is DTGVSQNPRHKITKRGQNVTFRCDPISEHNRLYWYRQTLGQGPEFLTYFQNEAQLEKSRLLSDRFSAERPKGSFSTLEIQRTEQGDSAMYLCASSLGGPGARTEAFFGQGTRLTVV.

This chain joins TRBV20-1 and TRBJ2-7; D unresolved. This CDR3 has 13 residues. Trimming took off 6 bases at V and 2 bases at J, with 14 bases between the two ends. Per the germline V gene, CDR1 is DFQATT and CDR2 is SNEGSKA (reference sequence). In DNA form, the CDR3 reads TGCAGTGCCCGGAATGCAGCCACCTACGAGCAGTACTTC. Translation gives CSARNAATYEQYF.

The table lists this clonotype with a few counts. The rearrangement uses TRBV9 and TRBJ2-3, with D possibly TRBD2 on 5 matching bases. Germline V CDR1 and CDR2: SGDLS, YYNGEE. V lost 4 bases, J lost 3 bases, and 9 bases lay in between. The CDR3 covers 13 residues. The CDR3 loop is CASSPRTTDTQYF. The CDR3 bases are TGTGCCAGCAGCCCCCGGACTACAGATACGCAGTATTTT.

This clonotype was found many times. The chain has TRBV9 and TRBJ2-1, with TRBD1 matching over 11 bases. The length of the CDR3 is 15 residues. V lost 2 bases to trimming and J lost 8 bases; unmatched junction nucleotides: 6. The germline V gene encodes CDR1 SGDLS and CDR2 YYNGEE. The CDR3 DNA is TGTGCCAGCAGCGTTTTAGGACAGGGGGCCGATGAGCAGTTCTTC. This translates into CASSVLGQGADEQFF.

This clonotype has more than one count but fewer than ten. The V gene is TRBV5-5, the J gene TRBJ2-7; 7 bases fit TRBD1. Per germline, CDR1 SGHKS and CDR2 YYEKEE (reference sequence). Germline trimming cut 7 bases from V and 1 base from J; bases unmatched to any gene: 8. CDR3 size: 14 residues. Here the CDR3 DNA reads TGTGCCAGCTTTACAGGGGAAGAGTCCTACGAGCAGTACTTC. As protein: CASFTGEESYEQYF.